The 2 T cell receptor beta chains presented below share a single source sample, sequenced in a study of blood T cell repertoires in COVID-19. This table comes from immunoSEQ multiplex PCR, and its TCRdb copy is limited to in-frame clones, with some not included. The sample has about 33,000 clones, 80% to 90% seen once; the top ten hold approximately 6.7%. The sequenced sample consisted of peripheral blood. The receptors originated from a human donor in a cohort sampled during active COVID-19.

The rearrangement links TRBV7-9 to TRBJ2-2; D is unclear. The CDR3 is made up of 12 amino acids. Germline V gene data show CDR1 as SEHNR and CDR2 as FQNEAQ (reference sequence). Trimming pared 3 bases from V and 10 bases from J, leaving 9 bases between. In nucleotides, the CDR3 is TGTGCCAGCAGCTTGCGGTCGGAGGAGCTGTTTTTT. This translates into CASSLRSEELFF.

The chain joins TRBV7-2 to TRBJ1-4; 8 positions agree with TRBD1. Unmatched junction bases numbered 6, after V lost 2 bases and J lost 10 bases. The CDR3 has 14 residues. Germline lookup yields CDR1 SGHTA and CDR2 FQGNSA. Written as DNA, the CDR3 is TGTGCCAGCAGCTTATTGGGAACAGGGGGAAAACTGTTTTTT. Protein product: CASSLLGTGGKLFF.